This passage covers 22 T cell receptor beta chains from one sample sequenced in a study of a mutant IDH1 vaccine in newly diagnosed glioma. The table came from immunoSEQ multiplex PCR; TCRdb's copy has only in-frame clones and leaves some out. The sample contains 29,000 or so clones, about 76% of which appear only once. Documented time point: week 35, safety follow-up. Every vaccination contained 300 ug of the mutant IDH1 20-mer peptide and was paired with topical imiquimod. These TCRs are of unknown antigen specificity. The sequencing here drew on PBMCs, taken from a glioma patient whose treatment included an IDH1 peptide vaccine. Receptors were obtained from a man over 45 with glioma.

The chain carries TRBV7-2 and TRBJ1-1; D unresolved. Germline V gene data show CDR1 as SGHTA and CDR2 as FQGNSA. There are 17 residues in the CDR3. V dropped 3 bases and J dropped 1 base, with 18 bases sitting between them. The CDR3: CASSLADTPVPNTEAFF. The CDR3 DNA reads TGTGCCAGCAGCTTGGCAGATACCCCAGTACCGAACACTGAAGCTTTCTTT.

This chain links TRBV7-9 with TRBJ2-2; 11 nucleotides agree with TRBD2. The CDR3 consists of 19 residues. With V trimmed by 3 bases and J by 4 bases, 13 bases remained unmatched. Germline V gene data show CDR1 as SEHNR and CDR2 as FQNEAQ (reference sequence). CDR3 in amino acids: CASSFGKLAGGRSTGELFF. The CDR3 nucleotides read TGTGCCAGCAGCTTTGGAAAGTTAGCGGGAGGGAGGAGCACCGGGGAGCTGTTTTTT. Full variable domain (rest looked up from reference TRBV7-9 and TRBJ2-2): DTGVSQNPRHKITKRGQNVTFRCDPISEHNRLYWYRQTLGQGPEFLTYFQNEAQLEKSRLLSDRFSAERPKGSFSTLEIQRTEQGDSAMYLCASSFGKLAGGRSTGELFFGEGSRLTVL.

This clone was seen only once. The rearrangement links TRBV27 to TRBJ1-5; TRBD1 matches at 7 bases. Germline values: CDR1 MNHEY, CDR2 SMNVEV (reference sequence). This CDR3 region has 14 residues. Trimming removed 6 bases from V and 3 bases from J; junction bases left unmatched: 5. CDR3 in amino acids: CASRPGTDNQPQHF. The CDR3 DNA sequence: TGTGCCAGCAGGCCGGGGACAGACAATCAGCCCCAGCATTTT.

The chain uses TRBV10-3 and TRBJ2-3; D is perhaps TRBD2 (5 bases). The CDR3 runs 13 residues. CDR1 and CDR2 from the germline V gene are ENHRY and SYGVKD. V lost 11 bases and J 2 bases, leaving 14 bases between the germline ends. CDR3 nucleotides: TGTGCCGCCGCGGGTAGGGACACAGATACGCAGTATTTT. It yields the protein CAAAGRDTDTQYF.

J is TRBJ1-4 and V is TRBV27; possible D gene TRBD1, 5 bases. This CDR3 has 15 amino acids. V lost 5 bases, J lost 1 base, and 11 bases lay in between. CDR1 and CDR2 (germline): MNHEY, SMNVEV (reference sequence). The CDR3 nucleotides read TGTGCCAGCAGTCTGAACCAGGGAACTAATGAAAAACTGTTTTTT. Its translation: CASSLNQGTNEKLFF.

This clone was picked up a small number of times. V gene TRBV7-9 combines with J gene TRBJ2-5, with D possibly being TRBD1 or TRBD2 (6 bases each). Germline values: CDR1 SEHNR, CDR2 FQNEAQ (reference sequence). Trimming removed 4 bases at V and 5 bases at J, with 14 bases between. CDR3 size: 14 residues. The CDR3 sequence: CASSSYQGRETQYF. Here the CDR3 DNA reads TGTGCCAGCAGCTCATACCAGGGGAGGGAGACCCAGTACTTC.

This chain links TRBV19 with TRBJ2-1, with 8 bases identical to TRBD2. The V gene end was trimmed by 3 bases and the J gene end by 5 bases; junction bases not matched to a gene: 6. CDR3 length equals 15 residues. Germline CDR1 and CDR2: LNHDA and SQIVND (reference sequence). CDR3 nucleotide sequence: TGTGCCAGTAGTATTTATAGCGGGACCCACAATGAGCAGTTCTTC. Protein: CASSIYSGTHNEQFF.

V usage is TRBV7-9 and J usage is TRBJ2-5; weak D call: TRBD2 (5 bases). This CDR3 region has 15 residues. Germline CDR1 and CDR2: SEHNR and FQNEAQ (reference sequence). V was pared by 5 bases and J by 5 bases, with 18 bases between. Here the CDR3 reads CASSPGRAGGETQYF. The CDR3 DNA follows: TGTGCCAGCAGCCCCGGCCGCGCGGGTGGGGAGACCCAGTACTTC.

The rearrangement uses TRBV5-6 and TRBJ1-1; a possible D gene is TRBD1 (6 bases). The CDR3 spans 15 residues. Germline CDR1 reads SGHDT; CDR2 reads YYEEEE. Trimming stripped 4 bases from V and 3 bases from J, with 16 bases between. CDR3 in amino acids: CASSIQGPGDTEAFF. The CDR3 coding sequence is TGTGCCAGCAGCATACAGGGCCCTGGGGACACTGAAGCTTTCTTT.

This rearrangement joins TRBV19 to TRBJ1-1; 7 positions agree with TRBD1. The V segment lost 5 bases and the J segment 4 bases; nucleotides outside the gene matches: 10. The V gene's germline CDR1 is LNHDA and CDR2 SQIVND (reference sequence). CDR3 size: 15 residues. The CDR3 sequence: CASSSPRGSSTEAFF. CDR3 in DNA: TGTGCCAGTAGTTCCCCCAGGGGGTCGAGCACTGAAGCTTTCTTT.

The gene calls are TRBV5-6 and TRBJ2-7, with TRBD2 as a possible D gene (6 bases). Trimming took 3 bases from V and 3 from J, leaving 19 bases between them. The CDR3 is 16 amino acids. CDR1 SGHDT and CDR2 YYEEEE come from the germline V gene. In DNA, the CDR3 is TGTGCCAGCAGCTCCGGCCGGGACTCCTCGTTCTACGAGCAGTACTTC. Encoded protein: CASSSGRDSSFYEQYF. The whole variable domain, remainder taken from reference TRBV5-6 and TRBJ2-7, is DAGVTQSPTHLIKTRGQQVTLRCSPKSGHDTVSWYQQALGQGPQFIFQYYEEEERQRGNFPDRFSGHQFPNYSSELNVNALLLGDSALYLCASSSGRDSSFYEQYFGPGTRLTVT.

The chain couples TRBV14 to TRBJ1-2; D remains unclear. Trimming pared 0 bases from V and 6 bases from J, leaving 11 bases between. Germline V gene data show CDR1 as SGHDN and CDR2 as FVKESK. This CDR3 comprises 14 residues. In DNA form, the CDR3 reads TGTGCCAGCAGCCAAGATATATGGGGAAATGGCTACACCTTC. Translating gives CASSQDIWGNGYTF. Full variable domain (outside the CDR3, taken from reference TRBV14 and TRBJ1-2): EAGVTQFPSHSVIEKGQTVTLRCDPISGHDNLYWYRRVMGKEIKFLLHFVKESKQDESGMPNNRFLAERTGGTYSTLKVQPAELEDSGVYFCASSQDIWGNGYTFGSGTRLTVV.

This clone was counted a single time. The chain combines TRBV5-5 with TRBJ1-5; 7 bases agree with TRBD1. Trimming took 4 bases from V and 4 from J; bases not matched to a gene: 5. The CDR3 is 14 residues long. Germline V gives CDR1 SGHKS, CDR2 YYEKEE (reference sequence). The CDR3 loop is CASSGGTANQPQHF. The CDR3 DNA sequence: TGTGCCAGCAGCGGAGGGACAGCAAATCAGCCCCAGCATTTT.

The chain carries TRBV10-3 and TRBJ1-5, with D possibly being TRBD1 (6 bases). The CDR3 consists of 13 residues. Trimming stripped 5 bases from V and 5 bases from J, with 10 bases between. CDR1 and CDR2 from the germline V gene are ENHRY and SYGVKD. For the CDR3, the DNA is TGTGCCATCAGTAGACAGGTTGATCAGCCCCAGCATTTT. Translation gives CAISRQVDQPQHF.

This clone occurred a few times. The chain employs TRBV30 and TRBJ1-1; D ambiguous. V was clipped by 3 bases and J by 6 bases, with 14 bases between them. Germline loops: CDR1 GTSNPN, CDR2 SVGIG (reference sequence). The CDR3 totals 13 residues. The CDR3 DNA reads TGTGCCTGGAGGCCGAACGGGAGGGCTGAAGCTTTCTTT. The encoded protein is CAWRPNGRAEAFF.

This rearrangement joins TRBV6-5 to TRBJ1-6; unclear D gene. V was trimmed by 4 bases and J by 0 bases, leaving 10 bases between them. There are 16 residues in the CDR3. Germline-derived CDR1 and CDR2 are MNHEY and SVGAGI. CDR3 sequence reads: CASSWTASSYNSPLHF. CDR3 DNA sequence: TGTGCCAGCAGTTGGACTGCTAGCTCCTATAATTCACCCCTCCACTTT.

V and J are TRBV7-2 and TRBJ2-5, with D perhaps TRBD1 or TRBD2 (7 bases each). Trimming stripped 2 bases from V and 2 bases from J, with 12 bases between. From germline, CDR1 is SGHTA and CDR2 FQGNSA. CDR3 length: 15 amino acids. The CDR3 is CASSLQGEGQETQYF. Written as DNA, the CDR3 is TGTGCCAGCAGCTTACAGGGGGAGGGGCAAGAGACCCAGTACTTC. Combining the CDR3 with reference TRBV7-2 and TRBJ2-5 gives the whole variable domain GAGVSQSPSNKVTEKGKDVELRCDPISGHTALYWYRQSLGQGLEFLIYFQGNSAPDKSGLPSDRFSAERTGGSVSTLTIQRTQQEDSAVYLCASSLQGEGQETQYFGPGTRLLVL.

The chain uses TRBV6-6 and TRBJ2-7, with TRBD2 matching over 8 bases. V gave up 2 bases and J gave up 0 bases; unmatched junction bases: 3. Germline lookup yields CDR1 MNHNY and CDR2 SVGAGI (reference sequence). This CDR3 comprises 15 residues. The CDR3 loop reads CASSYKRESSYEQYF. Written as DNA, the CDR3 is TGTGCCAGCAGTTACAAGCGGGAGAGCTCCTACGAGCAGTACTTC.

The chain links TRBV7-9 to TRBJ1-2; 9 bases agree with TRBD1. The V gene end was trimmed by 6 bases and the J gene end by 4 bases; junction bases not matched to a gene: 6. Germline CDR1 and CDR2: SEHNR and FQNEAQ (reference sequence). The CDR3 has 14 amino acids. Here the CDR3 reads CASRPTGGIYGYTF. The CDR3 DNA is TGTGCCAGCAGACCGACAGGGGGGATCTATGGCTACACCTTC.

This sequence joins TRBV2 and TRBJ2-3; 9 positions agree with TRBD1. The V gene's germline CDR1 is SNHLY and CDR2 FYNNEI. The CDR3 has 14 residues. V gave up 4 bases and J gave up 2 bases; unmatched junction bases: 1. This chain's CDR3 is CASSGDRATDTQYF. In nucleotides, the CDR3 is TGTGCCAGCAGTGGGGACAGGGCCACAGATACGCAGTATTTT.

The CDR3 sequence is CASSGGLFSGNTIYF. CDR3 DNA: TGTGCCAGCAGCGGGGGACTGTTCTCTGGAAACACCATATATTTT. The chain joins TRBV7-9 to TRBJ1-3; D is possibly TRBD1 (5 bases). The germline V gene has CDR1 SEHNR and CDR2 FQNEAQ (reference sequence). The CDR3 runs 15 residues. Trimming left V 5 bases short and J 0 bases short, with 11 bases between.

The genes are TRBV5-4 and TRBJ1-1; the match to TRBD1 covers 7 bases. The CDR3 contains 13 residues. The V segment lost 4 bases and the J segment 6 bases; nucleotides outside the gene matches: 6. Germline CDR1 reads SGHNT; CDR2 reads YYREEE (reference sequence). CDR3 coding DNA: TGTGCCAGCAGCCTACCAGGGGGAGCTGAAGCTTTCTTT. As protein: CASSLPGGAEAFF.